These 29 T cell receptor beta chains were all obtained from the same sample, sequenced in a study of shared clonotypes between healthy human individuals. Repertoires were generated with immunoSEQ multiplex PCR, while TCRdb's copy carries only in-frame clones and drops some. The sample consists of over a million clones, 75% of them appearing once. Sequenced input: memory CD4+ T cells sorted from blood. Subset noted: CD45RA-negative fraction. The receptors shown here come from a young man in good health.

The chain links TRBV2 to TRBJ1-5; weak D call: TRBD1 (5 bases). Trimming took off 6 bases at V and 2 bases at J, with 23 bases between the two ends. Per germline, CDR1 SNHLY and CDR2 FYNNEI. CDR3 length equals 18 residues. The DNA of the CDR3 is TGTGCCAGCAGCCTTGGGGACTTTCTGAGATATGGCAATCAGCCCCAGCATTTT. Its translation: CASSLGDFLRYGNQPQHF. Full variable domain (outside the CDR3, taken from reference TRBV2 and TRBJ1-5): EPEVTQTPSHQVTQMGQEVILRCVPISNHLYFYWYRQILGQKVEFLVSFYNNEISEKSEIFDDQFSVERPDGSNFTLKIRSTKLEDSAMYFCASSLGDFLRYGNQPQHFGDGTRLSIL.

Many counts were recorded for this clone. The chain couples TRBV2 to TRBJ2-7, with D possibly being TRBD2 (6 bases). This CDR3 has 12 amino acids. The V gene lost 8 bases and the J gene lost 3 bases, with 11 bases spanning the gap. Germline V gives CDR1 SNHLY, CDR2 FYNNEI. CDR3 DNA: TGTGCCAGCCAGGGAGGAGGCTACGAGCAGTACTTC. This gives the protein CASQGGGYEQYF.

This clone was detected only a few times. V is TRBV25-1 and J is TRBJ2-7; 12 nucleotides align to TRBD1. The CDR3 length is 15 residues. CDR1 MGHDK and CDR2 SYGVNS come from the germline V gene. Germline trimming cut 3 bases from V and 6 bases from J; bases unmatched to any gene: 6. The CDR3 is CASSEGQGALGEQYF. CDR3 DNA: TGTGCCAGCAGTGAGGGACAGGGGGCGCTTGGCGAGCAGTACTTC.

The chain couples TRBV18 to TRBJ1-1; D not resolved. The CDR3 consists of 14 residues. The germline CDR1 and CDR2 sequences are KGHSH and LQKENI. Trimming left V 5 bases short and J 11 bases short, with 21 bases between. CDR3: CASSGRESRGGAFF. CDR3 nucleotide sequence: TGTGCCAGCTCAGGACGGGAGTCCCGAGGAGGGGCTTTCTTT.

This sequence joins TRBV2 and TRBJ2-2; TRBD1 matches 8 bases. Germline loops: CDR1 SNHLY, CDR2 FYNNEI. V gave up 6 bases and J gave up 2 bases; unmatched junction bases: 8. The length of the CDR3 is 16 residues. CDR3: CASRPEQGVNTGELFF. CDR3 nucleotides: TGTGCCAGCAGACCCGAACAGGGGGTCAACACCGGGGAGCTGTTTTTT.

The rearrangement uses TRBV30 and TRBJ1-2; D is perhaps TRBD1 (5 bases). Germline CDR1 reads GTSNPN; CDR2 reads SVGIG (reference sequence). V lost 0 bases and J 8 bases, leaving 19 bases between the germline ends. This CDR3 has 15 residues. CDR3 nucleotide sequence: TGTGCCTGGAGTGTGATCCGACAGCCCGCCGGGGGCTACACCTTC. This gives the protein CAWSVIRQPAGGYTF.

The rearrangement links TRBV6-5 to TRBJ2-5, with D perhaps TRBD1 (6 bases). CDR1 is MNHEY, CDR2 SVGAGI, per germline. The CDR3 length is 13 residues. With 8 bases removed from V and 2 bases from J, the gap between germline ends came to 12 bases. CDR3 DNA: TGTGCCAGCTCTACAGGGCGGCAAGAGACCCAGTACTTC. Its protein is CASSTGRQETQYF.

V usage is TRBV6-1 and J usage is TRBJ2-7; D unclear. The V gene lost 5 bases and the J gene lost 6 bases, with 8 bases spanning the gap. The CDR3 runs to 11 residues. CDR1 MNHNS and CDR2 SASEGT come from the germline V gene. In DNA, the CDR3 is TGTGCCAGCAGTACAGCCCGCGAGCAGTACTTC. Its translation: CASSTAREQYF.

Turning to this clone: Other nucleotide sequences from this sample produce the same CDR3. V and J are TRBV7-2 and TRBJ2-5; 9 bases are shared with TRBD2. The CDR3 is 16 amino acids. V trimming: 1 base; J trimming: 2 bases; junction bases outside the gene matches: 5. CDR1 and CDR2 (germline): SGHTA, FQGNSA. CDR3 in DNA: TGTGCCAGCAGCTTAGTCCGGCTAGCGGGACAAGAGACCCAGTACTTC. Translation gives CASSLVRLAGQETQYF.

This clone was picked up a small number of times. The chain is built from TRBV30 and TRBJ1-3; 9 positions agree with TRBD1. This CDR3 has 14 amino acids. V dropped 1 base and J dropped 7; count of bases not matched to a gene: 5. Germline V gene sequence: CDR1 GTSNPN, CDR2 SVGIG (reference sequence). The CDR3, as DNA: TGTGCCTGGAGTGGACAGGGGGGTTTGAACACCATATATTTT. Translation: CAWSGQGGLNTIYF.

CDR3: CASSVEVGETQYF. CDR3 nucleotide sequence: TGTGCCAGCAGTGTAGAAGTCGGGGAGACCCAGTACTTC. The chain couples TRBV6-4 to TRBJ2-5; D call uncertain. V was clipped by 4 bases and J by 5 bases, with 11 bases between them. CDR1 and CDR2 from the germline V gene are MRHNA and SNTAGT. The CDR3 runs to 13 residues.

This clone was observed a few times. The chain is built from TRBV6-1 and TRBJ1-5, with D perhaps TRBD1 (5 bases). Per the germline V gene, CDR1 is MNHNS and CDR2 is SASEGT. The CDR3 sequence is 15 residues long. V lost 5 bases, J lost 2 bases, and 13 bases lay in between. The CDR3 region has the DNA TGTGCCAGCAGTCAAACGGTGGGGGGCAATCAGCCCCAGCATTTT. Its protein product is CASSQTVGGNQPQHF.

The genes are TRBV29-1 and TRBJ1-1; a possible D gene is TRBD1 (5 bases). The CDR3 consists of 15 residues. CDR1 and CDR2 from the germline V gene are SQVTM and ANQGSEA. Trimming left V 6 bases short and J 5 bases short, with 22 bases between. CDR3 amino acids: CSVIYPGRGETEAFF. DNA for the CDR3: TGCAGCGTAATATACCCGGGCCGGGGCGAGACTGAAGCTTTCTTT. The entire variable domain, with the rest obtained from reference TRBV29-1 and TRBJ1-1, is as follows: SAVISQKPSRDICQRGTSLTIQCQVDSQVTMMFWYRQQPGQSLTLIATANQGSEATYESGFVIDKFPISRPNLTFSTLTVSNMSPEDSSIYLCSVIYPGRGETEAFFGQGTRLTVV.

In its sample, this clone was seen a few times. The CDR3 protein is CASSLTKNFPYEQYF. The CDR3 bases are TGTGCCAGCAGTTTGACGAAGAACTTTCCCTACGAGCAGTACTTC. V gene TRBV6-1 combines with J gene TRBJ2-7; D remains unclear. Germline values: CDR1 MNHNS, CDR2 SASEGT. V lost 5 bases, J lost 2 bases, and 16 bases lay in between. The CDR3 consists of 15 residues.

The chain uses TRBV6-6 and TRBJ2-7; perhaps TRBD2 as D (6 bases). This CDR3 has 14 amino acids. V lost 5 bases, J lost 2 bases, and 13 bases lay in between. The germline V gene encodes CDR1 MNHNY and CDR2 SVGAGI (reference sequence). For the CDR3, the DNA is TGTGCCAGCAGTGTGACGGGGGTGACCTACGAGCAGTACTTC. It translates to CASSVTGVTYEQYF.

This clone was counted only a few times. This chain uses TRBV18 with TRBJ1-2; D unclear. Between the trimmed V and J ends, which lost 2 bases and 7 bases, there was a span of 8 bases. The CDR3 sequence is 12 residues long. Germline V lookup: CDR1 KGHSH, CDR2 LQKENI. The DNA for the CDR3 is TGTGCCAGCTCACCAAGGCTAGGTGGCTACACCTTC. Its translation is CASSPRLGGYTF.

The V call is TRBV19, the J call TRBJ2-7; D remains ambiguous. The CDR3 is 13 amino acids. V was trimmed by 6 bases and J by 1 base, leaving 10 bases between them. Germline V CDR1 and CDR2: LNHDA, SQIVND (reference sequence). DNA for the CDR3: TGTGCCAGTAGGCCAGACATTTCCTACGAGCAGTACTTC. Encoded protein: CASRPDISYEQYF.

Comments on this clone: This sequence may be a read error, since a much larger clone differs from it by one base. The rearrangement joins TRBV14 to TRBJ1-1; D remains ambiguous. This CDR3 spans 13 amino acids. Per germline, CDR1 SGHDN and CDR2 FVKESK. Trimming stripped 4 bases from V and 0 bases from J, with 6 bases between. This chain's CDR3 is CASSLNMNTEAFF. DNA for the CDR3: TGTGCCAGCAGCCTCAATATGAACACTGAAGCTTTCTTT.

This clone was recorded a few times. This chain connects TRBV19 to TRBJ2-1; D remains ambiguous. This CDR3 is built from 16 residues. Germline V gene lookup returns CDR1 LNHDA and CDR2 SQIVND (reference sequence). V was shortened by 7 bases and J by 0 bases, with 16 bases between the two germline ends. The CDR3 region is CASTSDDILSYNEQFF. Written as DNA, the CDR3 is TGTGCCAGTACCTCCGACGATATTCTCTCCTACAATGAGCAGTTCTTC.

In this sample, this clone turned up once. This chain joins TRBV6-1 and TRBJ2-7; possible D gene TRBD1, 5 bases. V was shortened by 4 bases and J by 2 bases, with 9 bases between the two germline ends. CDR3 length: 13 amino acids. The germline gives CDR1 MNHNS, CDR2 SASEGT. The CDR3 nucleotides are TGTGCCAGCAGTGGACAGCCTGCCTACGAGCAGTACTTC. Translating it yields CASSGQPAYEQYF.

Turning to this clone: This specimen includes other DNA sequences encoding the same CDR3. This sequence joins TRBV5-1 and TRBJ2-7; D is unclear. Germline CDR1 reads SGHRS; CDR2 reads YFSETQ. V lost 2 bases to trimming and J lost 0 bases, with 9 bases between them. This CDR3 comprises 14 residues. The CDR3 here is CASSFGKSSYEQYF. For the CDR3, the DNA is TGCGCCAGCAGCTTTGGGAAGAGCTCCTACGAGCAGTACTTC.

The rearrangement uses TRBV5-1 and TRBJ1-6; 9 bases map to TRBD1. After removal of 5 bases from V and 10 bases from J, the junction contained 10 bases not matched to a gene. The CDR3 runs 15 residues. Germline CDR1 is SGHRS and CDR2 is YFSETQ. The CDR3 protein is CASRRAGTGQSPLHF. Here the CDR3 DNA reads TGCGCCAGCAGGAGGGCCGGGACAGGGCAATCACCCCTCCACTTT.

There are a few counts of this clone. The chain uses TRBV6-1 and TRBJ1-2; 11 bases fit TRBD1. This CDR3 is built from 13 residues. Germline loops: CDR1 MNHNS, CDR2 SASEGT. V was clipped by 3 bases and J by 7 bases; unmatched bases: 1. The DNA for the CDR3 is TGTGCCAGCAGTGACGGGACAGGGGGTGGCTACACCTTC. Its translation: CASSDGTGGGYTF.

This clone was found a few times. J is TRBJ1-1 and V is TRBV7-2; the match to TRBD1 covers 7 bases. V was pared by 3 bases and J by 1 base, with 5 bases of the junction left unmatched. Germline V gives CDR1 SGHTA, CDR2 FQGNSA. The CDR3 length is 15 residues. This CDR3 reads CASSFRTGGNTEAFF. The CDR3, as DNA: TGTGCCAGCAGCTTCAGGACAGGTGGGAACACTGAAGCTTTCTTT.

The CDR3, as DNA: TGTGCCAGCAGCCGACAGGGCATCACTGAAGCTTTCTTT. It encodes CASSRQGITEAFF. The genes are TRBV11-3 and TRBJ1-1, with 7 bases that match TRBD1. Germline V gives CDR1 SGHNT, CDR2 YENEEA. The length of the CDR3 is 13 residues. V gave up 5 bases and J gave up 4 bases; unmatched junction bases: 4.

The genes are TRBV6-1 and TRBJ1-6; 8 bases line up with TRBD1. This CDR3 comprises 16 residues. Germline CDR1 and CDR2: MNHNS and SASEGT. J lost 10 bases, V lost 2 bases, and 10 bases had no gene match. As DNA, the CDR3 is TGTGCCAGCAGTGAACTCGTGACAGGGGTGGGATCACCCCTCCACTTT. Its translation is CASSELVTGVGSPLHF.

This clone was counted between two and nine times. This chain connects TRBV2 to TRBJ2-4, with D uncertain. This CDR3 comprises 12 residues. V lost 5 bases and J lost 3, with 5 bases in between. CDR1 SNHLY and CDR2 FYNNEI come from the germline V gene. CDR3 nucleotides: TGTGCCAGCAGTTTGGGCAAAAACATTCAGTACTTC. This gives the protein CASSLGKNIQYF.

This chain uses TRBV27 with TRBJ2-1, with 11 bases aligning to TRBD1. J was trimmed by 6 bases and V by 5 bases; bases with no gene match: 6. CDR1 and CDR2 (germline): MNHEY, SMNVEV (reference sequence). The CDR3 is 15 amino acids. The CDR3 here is CASSRPGTGGNEQFF. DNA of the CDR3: TGTGCCAGCAGTCGGCCCGGGACAGGGGGCAATGAGCAGTTCTTC.

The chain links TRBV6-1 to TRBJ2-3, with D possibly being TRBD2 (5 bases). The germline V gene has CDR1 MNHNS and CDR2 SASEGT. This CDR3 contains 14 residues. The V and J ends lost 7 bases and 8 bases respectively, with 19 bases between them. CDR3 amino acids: CASNQVGSSGTQYF. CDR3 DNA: TGTGCCAGCAATCAAGTGGGTTCAAGCGGTACGCAGTATTTT.